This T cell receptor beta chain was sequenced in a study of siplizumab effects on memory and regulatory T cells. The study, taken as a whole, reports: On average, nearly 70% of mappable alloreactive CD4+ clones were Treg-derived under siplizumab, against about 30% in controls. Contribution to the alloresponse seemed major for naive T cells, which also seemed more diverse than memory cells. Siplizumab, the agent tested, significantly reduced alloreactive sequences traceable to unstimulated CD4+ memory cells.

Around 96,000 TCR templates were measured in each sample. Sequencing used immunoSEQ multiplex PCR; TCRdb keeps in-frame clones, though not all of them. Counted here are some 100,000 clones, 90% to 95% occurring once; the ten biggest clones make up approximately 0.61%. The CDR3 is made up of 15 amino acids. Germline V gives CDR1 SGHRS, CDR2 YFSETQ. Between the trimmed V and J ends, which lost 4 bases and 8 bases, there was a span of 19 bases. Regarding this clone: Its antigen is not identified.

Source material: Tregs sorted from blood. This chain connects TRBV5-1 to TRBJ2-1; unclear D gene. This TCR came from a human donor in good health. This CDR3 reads CASSPGRIKGDEQFF. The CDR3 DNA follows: TGCGCCAGCAGCCCGGGTCGCATCAAGGGCGATGAGCAGTTCTTC.